This TCR beta chain was recorded in a study of T cell changes during pregnancy in multiple sclerosis. Produced via immunoSEQ multiplex PCR; TCRdb's table is partial and in-frame only. The profile shows around 39,000 clones, about 90% of them singletons. The CDR3 is made up of 15 amino acids. The V and J ends lost 4 bases and 1 base respectively, with 13 bases between them. Germline lookup yields CDR1 MNHEY and CDR2 SMNVEV (reference sequence). This clonotype was sampled from a female donor with multiple sclerosis, enrolled in a pregnancy study. The sample here was CD8+ T cells from peripheral blood mononuclear cells, taken before pregnancy. This chain links TRBV27 with TRBJ2-5, with D possibly being TRBD1 (6 bases). CDR3 DNA: TGTGCCAGCAGTTCAGGGGTCTCGTTCCAAGAGACCCAGTACTTC. Residues: CASSSGVSFQETQYF.